The 4 T cell receptor beta chains below all came from one sample that was sequenced in a study of blood T cell repertoires in COVID-19. This table comes from immunoSEQ multiplex PCR, and its TCRdb copy is limited to in-frame clones, with some not included. The sample lists about 15,000 clones, about 80% occurring once. The sequenced material came from peripheral blood. The receptors shown here come from a human donor in a cohort sampled during active COVID-19.

The chain combines TRBV28 with TRBJ1-1; D is uncertain. CDR1 is MDHEN, CDR2 SYDVKM, per germline. This CDR3 region has 15 residues. V gave up 8 bases and J gave up 0 bases, with 16 bases separating them. The CDR3 protein is CASGEGSIMNTEAFF. The DNA for the CDR3 is TGTGCCAGCGGCGAGGGAAGCATAATGAACACTGAAGCTTTCTTT.

CDR3 bases: TGTGCCAGCAGTAAAACAGGGGAGGGAAACACCATATATTTT. Its protein product is CASSKTGEGNTIYF. J is TRBJ1-3 and V is TRBV27, with 7 bases aligning to TRBD1. Losses at the gene ends were 5 bases for V and 4 bases for J; bases not matched to a gene: 5. The CDR3 spans 14 residues. The germline gives CDR1 MNHEY, CDR2 SMNVEV (reference sequence).

The sample holds one count of this clone. The chain couples TRBV24-1 to TRBJ1-4, with D perhaps matching TRBD1 (5 bases). The V gene lost 4 bases and the J gene lost 11 bases, with 16 bases spanning the gap. This CDR3 is 14 amino acids long. Germline loops: CDR1 KGHDR, CDR2 SFDVKD. In nucleotides, the CDR3 is TGTGCCACCAGTGACCCCCGCGGGGAGGGGAAACTGTTTTTT. The encoded protein is CATSDPRGEGKLFF.

CDR3 coding DNA: TGTGCCATCAGTGGTGGGGCAGACCAGAACTATGGCTACACCTTC. It translates to CAISGGADQNYGYTF. The rearrangement links TRBV10-3 to TRBJ1-2; maybe TRBD1 (5 bases). The V gene lost 4 bases and the J gene lost 2 bases, with 14 bases spanning the gap. There are 15 residues in the CDR3. CDR1 is ENHRY and CDR2 is SYGVKD in the germline V gene.